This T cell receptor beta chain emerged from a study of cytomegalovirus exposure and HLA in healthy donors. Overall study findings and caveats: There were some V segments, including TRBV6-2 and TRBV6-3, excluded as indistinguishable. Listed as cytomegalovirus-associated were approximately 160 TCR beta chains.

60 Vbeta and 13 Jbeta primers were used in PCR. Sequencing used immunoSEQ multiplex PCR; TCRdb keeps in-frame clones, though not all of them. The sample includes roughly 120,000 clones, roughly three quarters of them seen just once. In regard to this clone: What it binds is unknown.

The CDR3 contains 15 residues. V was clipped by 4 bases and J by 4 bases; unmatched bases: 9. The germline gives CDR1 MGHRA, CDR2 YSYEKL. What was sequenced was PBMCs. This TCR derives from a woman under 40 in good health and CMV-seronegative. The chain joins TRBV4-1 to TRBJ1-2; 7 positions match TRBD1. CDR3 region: CASSLRQGSAYGYTF. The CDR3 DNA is TGCGCCAGCAGCCTCCGACAGGGAAGTGCCTATGGCTACACCTTC.